Below are 14 T cell receptor beta chains sequenced from a single sample in a study of blood T cell repertoires in COVID-19. TCRdb's table, derived via immunoSEQ multiplex PCR, lists solely in-frame clones and lacks some. The table records some 150,000 clones, roughly 83% of them present only once. The sample comprised peripheral blood. These receptor sequences come from a woman aged 60 to 75 with COVID-19, enrolled during active disease.

V usage is TRBV5-1 and J usage is TRBJ1-5; perhaps TRBD1 as D (5 bases). The CDR3 length is 13 residues. The germline V gene encodes CDR1 SGHRS and CDR2 YFSETQ. The V end lost 1 base, the J end lost 7 bases, and 9 bases lay between the germline ends. The CDR3 nucleotides read TGCGCCAGCAGCTTGTGGGGCGGCCAGCCCCAGCATTTT. This sequence encodes CASSLWGGQPQHF.

V is TRBV18 and J is TRBJ1-1, with TRBD1 matching 8 bases. The CDR3 contains 15 residues. Germline values: CDR1 KGHSH, CDR2 LQKENI. Trimming at V came to 3 bases and at J to 4 bases, leaving 7 bases not matched to a gene. In DNA, the CDR3 is TGTGCCAGCTCACCCGGGACAGGACGACCCACTGAAGCTTTCTTT. Protein sequence: CASSPGTGRPTEAFF. Drawing the rest from reference TRBV18 and TRBJ1-1, the complete variable domain is NAGVMQNPRHLVRRRGQEARLRCSPMKGHSHVYWYRQLPEEGLKFMVYLQKENIIDESGMPKERFSAEFPKEGPSILRIQQVVRGDSAAYFCASSPGTGRPTEAFFGQGTRLTVV.

The rearrangement links TRBV7-9 to TRBJ1-5; 9 nucleotides line up with TRBD1. CDR3 length equals 16 residues. CDR1 and CDR2 from the germline V gene are SEHNR and FQNEAQ (reference sequence). Trimming removed 2 bases from V and 2 bases from J; junction bases left unmatched: 4. CDR3 sequence reads: CASSLWTGDGNQPQHF. CDR3 DNA sequence: TGTGCCAGCAGCTTATGGACAGGGGACGGCAATCAGCCCCAGCATTTT.

The chain has TRBV9 and TRBJ2-1; TRBD2 agrees at 8 bases. CDR1 and CDR2 from the germline V gene are SGDLS and YYNGEE. Losses at the gene ends were 3 bases for V and 7 bases for J; bases not matched to a gene: 9. The CDR3 spans 15 residues. The CDR3 region has the DNA TGTGCCAGCAGCGAGGGACTAGGGCCAGGGAATGAGCAGTTCTTC. Protein: CASSEGLGPGNEQFF.

The chain is built from TRBV3-1 (or the pseudogene TRBV3-2) and TRBJ1-1; D might be TRBD1 (5 bases). Deletions cut 7 bases from V and 4 bases from J, with 16 bases between. The CDR3 sequence is 14 residues long. Per germline, CDR1 LGHDT and CDR2 YNNKEL (reference sequence). The CDR3 is CASTKTRGPTEAFF. The CDR3 nucleotides are TGTGCCAGCACAAAGACAAGGGGCCCCACTGAAGCTTTCTTT.

The gene calls are TRBV7-3 and TRBJ2-7; 12 nucleotides line up with TRBD1. This CDR3 contains 15 residues. With 6 bases clipped from V and 5 bases from J, the junction kept 8 bases outside the gene matches. Germline assignment: CDR1 SGHTA and CDR2 FQGTGA. CDR3 amino acids: CASSLSGQGANEQYF. The CDR3 nucleotides read TGTGCCAGCAGTCTGTCGGGACAGGGGGCCAACGAGCAGTACTTC.

In DNA form, the CDR3 reads TGTGCCAGCAGCTTAACAGGACAGGGAGGAGACGAGCAGTTCTTC. It codes for CASSLTGQGGDEQFF. The chain carries TRBV7-3 and TRBJ2-1; 8 positions match TRBD1. Germline V gene data show CDR1 as SGHTA and CDR2 as FQGTGA. V lost 0 bases to trimming and J lost 10 bases; unmatched junction nucleotides: 8. The length of the CDR3 is 15 residues.

The V gene is TRBV6-5, the J gene TRBJ2-2; TRBD2 is a possible D gene (6 bases). Germline lookup yields CDR1 MNHEY and CDR2 SVGAGI. Trimming shortened V by 4 bases and J by 3 bases, and 9 bases separated the two germline ends. The CDR3 runs 14 residues. The CDR3 protein is CASSSWGDTGELFF. The CDR3 bases are TGTGCCAGCAGTTCCTGGGGGGACACCGGGGAGCTGTTTTTT.

The chain uses TRBV19 and TRBJ2-7; TRBD1 matches 8 bases. The V and J ends lost 5 bases and 0 bases, in that order; junction bases with no gene match: 6. Per the germline V gene, CDR1 is LNHDA and CDR2 is SQIVND (reference sequence). The CDR3 is 15 residues long. The CDR3 DNA follows: TGTGCCAGTAGTTTCGGGACAGGAAACTCCTACGAGCAGTACTTC. Translation: CASSFGTGNSYEQYF.

The chain is built from TRBV5-8 and TRBJ1-5, with 8 bases fitting TRBD1. The CDR3 has 14 amino acids. With 2 bases clipped from V and 7 bases from J, the junction kept 5 bases outside the gene matches. Germline lookup yields CDR1 SGHTS and CDR2 YDEGEE. CDR3 sequence (DNA): TGTGCCAGCAGCTTAGGGGACAGGAGACAGCCCCAGCATTTT. Translating gives CASSLGDRRQPQHF.

The V call is TRBV12-3 or TRBV12-4, the J call TRBJ2-3; no firm D call. The germline V and J ends were trimmed by 5 bases and 4 bases, with 7 bases remaining between them. The CDR3 is 12 residues long. CDR3 in DNA: TGTGCCAGCAGTCCTTCCGCAGATACGCAGTATTTT. Encoded protein: CASSPSADTQYF.

The chain links TRBV29-1 to TRBJ1-2, with D possibly TRBD1 on 6 matching bases. V lost 3 bases and J 7 bases, leaving 12 bases between the germline ends. The CDR3 spans 12 residues. Germline CDR1 reads SQVTM; CDR2 reads ANQGSEA. Here the CDR3 reads CSVDEGVVGYTF. CDR3 sequence (DNA): TGCAGCGTTGACGAGGGGGTGGTTGGCTACACCTTC.

This clone was seen many times. CDR3 sequence reads: CASMRRGRNEKLFF. The CDR3 nucleotides are TGTGCCAGCATGCGCAGGGGCCGTAATGAAAAACTGTTTTTT. The chain uses TRBV27 and TRBJ1-4; TRBD1 is a possible D gene (6 bases). The CDR3 runs to 14 residues. V shed 7 bases and J shed 4 bases, with 13 bases lying between them. The germline gives CDR1 MNHEY, CDR2 SMNVEV (reference sequence).

This clone was seen only a few times. The rearrangement links TRBV5-1 to TRBJ1-5; tentatively, D is TRBD1 (5 bases). Germline V CDR1 and CDR2: SGHRS, YFSETQ. This CDR3 contains 15 residues. V lost 5 bases, J lost 4 bases, and 16 bases lay in between. DNA of the CDR3: TGCGCCAGCAGTACCCAGACAGAGAGAAATCAGCCCCAGCATTTT. Translation: CASSTQTERNQPQHF.